This T cell receptor (beta chain) was captured by sequencing in a study of T-cell memory formation after mild COVID-19. Study-wide points: Contracting clones, day 15 to 85, had balanced CD4/CD8, and later expanders favored CD4+.

Worth noting for this clonotype: Its matching antigen is unknown.

A single record per CDR3 protein comes from TCRdb applying MiXCR to the 5' RACE reads. Of about 310,000 distinct CDR3 sequences listed, less than 20% are singletons. The germline V gene has CDR1 SEHNR and CDR2 FQNEAQ (reference sequence). V shed 8 bases and J shed 4 bases, with 20 bases lying between them. CDR3 length equals 15 residues. Material: PBMCs or a T cell subset sorted from them (not recorded which). The source of this sequence is a man aged 18 to 30 who had mild COVID-19 (a few samples of this study predate the infection). Cell type and time point are not known. This chain joins TRBV7-9 and TRBJ1-2; D is unresolved. The CDR3 DNA reads as TGTGCCAGCTTACCCCCTATGGGCAGCACCTATGGCTACACCTTC. This sequence encodes CASLPPMGSTYGYTF.